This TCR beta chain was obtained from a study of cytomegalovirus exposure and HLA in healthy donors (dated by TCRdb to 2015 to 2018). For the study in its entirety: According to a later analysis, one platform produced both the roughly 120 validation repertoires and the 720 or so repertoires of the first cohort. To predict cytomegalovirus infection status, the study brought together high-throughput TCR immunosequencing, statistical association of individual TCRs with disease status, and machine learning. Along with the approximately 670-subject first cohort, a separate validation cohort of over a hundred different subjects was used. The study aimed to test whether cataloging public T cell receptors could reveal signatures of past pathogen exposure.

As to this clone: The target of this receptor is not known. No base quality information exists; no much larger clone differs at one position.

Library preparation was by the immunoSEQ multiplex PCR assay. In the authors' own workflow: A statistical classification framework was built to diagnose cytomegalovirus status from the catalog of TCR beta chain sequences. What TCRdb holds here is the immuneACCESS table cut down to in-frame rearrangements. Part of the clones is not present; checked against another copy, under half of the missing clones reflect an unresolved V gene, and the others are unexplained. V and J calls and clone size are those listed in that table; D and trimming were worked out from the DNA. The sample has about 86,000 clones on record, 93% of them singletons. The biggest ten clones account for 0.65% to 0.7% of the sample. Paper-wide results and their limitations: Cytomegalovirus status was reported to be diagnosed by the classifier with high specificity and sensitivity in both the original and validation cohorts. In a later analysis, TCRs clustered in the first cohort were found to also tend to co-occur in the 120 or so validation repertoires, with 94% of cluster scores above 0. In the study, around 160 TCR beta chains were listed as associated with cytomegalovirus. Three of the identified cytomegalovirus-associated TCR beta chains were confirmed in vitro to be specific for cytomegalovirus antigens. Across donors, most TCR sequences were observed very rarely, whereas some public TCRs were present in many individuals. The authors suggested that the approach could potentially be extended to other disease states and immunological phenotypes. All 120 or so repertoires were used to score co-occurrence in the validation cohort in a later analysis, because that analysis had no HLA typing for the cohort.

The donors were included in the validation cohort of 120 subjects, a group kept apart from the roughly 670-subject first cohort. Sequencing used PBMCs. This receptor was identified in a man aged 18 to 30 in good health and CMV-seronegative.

The DNA sequence is given as TGCGCCAGCAGCATATCAGGGGGTTGGACCGGGGAGCTGTTTTTT. Its coded protein is CASSISGGWTGELFF. In this chain, TRBV4-1 is recombined with TRBJ2-2; TRBD1 lines up with 7 middle nucleotides. There are 15 amino acids in the CDR3, from cysteine to phenylalanine inclusive. Only the CDR3 region is kept as DNA, spanning 45 bases read in frame from base 1. Trimming takes 5 bases off V and 5 bases off J; junction bases not matched to a gene: 8. Based on the germline V gene, the CDR1 and CDR2 sequences are MGHRA and YSYEKL.